This TCR beta chain was recovered during a study of blood T cells in healthy people across ages. V shed 11 bases, J shed 5 bases, and the junction held 7 bases outside the gene matches. The CDR3 has 13 amino acids. The germline V gene has CDR1 KGHDR and CDR2 SFDVKD. A second PCR, run for about 7 to 11 cycles, used a sample-barcoded 5' primer plus a J-beta primer mix. TCRdb called the 5' RACE reads again in MiXCR, with one record for every CDR3 protein. The sample records approximately 900,000 distinct CDR3 sequences, 48% being singletons. Regarding the study as a whole: Observed TCR beta diversity showed a strong correlation with the percentage of naive T cells as measured by flow cytometry. Long-lived donors exceeded aged donors in naive CD4+ cells and diversity.

Collection of 9.5 to 10 milliliters of peripheral blood was performed for each donor. This clonotype was observed many times. Its antigen is not identified. The J gene is TRBJ2-1, the V gene TRBV24-1; 8 bases are a match to TRBD1. The sequenced sample was blood. The sequence came from a man aged 30-40 years in good health. DNA of the CDR3: TGTGCCAGCGGACAGGGTTCAGACAATGAGCAGTTCTTC. It translates to CASGQGSDNEQFF.